Listed below are T cell receptor beta chains from one sample, sequenced in a study of blood T cell repertoires in COVID-19. TCRdb keeps only in-frame clones here, not all; method: immunoSEQ multiplex PCR. The sample carries around 500,000 clones, around nine tenths recorded once. The sequencing sample was made of PBMCs or T cells enriched from blood (not recorded which). These receptors came from a woman in her sixties or seventies who had recovered from COVID-19. CDR3s leave out the opening cysteine and the closing phenylalanine or tryptophan.

v_gene: TRBV10-3; j_gene: TRBJ2-1; CDR3aa: AISESHRDEQF
v_gene: TRBV19; j_gene: TRBJ1-5; CDR3aa: ASSIFYDRSNQPQH
v_gene: TRBV28; j_gene: TRBJ1-3; CDR3aa: ASSLQGANTIY
v_gene: TRBV11-2; j_gene: TRBJ1-3; CDR3aa: ASSYRTGDDSGNTIY
v_gene: TRBV5-1; j_gene: TRBJ2-2; CDR3aa: ASSLFQGMNTGELF
v_gene: TRBV14; j_gene: TRBJ1-2; CDR3aa: ASSQREDRGYT
v_gene: TRBV15; j_gene: TRBJ1-1; CDR3aa: ATSRAPQGAGNTEAF
v_gene: TRBV7-2; j_gene: TRBJ2-5; CDR3aa: ASSLSGGAQTQY
v_gene: TRBV24-1; j_gene: TRBJ1-4; CDR3aa: ATSRGEKLF
v_gene: TRBV5-1; j_gene: TRBJ2-7; CDR3aa: ASSLAGLVHEQY
v_gene: TRBV5-6; j_gene: TRBJ1-2; CDR3aa: ASNRDRGRYGYT
v_gene: TRBV29-1; j_gene: TRBJ2-1; CDR3aa: SVETGESYNEQF
v_gene: TRBV7-2; j_gene: TRBJ2-5; CDR3aa: ASSPGQRKTQY
v_gene: TRBV2; j_gene: TRBJ2-1; CDR3aa: ASRQGAGNEQF
v_gene: TRBV5-6; j_gene: TRBJ1-4; CDR3aa: ASSFNRGTNEKLF
v_gene: TRBV6-1; j_gene: TRBJ1-5; CDR3aa: ASSEGGVQPQH
v_gene: TRBV19; j_gene: TRBJ1-4; CDR3aa: ASSSGGGEKLF
v_gene: TRBV29-1; j_gene: TRBJ1-5; CDR3aa: SVATGRNQPQH
v_gene: TRBV19; j_gene: TRBJ2-1; CDR3aa: ASRVDRSSYNEQF
v_gene: TRBV11-2; j_gene: TRBJ2-7; CDR3aa: ASSSWIGSSDEQY
v_gene: TRBV6-4; j_gene: TRBJ2-2; CDR3aa: ASSRQENTGELF
v_gene: TRBV4-1; j_gene: TRBJ2-7; CDR3aa: ASSQEDRAYEQY